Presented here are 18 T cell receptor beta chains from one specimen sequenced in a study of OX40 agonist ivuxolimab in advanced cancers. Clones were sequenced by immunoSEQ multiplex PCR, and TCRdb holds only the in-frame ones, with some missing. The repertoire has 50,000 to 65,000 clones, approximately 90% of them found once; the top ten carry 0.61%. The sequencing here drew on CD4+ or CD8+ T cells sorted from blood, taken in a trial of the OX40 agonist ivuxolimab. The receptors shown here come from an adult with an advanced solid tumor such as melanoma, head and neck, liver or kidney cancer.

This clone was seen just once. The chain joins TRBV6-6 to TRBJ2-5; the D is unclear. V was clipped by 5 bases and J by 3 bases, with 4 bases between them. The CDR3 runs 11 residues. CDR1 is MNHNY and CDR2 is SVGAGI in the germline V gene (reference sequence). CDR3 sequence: CASSQEETQYF. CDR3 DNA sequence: TGTGCCAGCAGTCAGGAAGAGACCCAGTACTTC.

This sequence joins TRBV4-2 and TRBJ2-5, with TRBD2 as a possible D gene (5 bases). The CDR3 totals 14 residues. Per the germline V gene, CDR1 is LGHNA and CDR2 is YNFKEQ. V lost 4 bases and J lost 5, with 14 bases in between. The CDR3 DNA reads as TGTGCCAGCAGCCCCGGGGTGGGCTGGGAGACCCAGTACTTC. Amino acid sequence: CASSPGVGWETQYF.

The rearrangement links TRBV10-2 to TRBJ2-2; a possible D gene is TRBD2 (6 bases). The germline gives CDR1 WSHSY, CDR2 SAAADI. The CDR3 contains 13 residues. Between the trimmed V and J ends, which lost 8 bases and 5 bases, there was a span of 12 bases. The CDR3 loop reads CASRERGTGELFF. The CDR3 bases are TGCGCCAGCCGGGAGAGGGGAACCGGGGAGCTGTTTTTT.

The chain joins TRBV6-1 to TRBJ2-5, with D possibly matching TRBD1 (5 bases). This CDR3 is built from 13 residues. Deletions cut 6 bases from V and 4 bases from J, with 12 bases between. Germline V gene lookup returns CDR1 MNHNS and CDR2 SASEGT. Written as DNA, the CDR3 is TGTGCCAGCAGCCCAGGGAATGGAGAGACCCAGTACTTC. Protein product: CASSPGNGETQYF.

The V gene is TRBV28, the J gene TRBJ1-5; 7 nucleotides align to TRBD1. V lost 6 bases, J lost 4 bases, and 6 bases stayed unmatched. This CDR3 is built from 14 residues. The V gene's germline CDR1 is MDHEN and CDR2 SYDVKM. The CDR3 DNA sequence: TGTGCCAGCAGGAGAGACAGGGCAAATCAGCCCCAGCATTTT. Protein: CASRRDRANQPQHF.

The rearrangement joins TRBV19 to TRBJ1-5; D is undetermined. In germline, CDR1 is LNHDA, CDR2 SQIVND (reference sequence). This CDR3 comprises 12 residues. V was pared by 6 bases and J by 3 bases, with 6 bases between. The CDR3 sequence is CASSKVNQPQHF. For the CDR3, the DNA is TGTGCCAGTAGCAAGGTCAATCAGCCCCAGCATTTT.

The CDR3 bases are TGTGCCTGGAGTCAGACAGCAGACAATGAAAAACTGTTTTTT. Amino acids: CAWSQTADNEKLFF. The chain employs TRBV30 and TRBJ1-4; maybe TRBD1 (5 bases). Trimming removed 2 bases at V and 5 bases at J, with 12 bases between. Per germline, CDR1 GTSNPN and CDR2 SVGIG (reference sequence). The CDR3 runs to 14 residues.

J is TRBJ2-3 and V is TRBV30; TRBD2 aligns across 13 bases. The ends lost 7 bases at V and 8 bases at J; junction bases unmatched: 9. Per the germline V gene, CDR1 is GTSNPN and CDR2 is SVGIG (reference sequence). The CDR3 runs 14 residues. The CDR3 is CASQTSGRYGTQYF. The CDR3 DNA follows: TGTGCCTCGCAGACTAGCGGGAGGTACGGTACGCAGTATTTT.

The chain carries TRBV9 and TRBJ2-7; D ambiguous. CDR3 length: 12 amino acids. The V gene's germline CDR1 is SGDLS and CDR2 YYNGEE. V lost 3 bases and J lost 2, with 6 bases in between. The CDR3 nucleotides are TGTGCCAGCAGCGCACGGACCTACGAGCAGTACTTC. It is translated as CASSARTYEQYF.

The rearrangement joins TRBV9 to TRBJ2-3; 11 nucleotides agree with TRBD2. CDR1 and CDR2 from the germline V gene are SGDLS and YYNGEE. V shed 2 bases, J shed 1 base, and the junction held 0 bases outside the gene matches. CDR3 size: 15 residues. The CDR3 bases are TGTGCCAGCAGCGTGGGACTAGCGGGCACAGATACGCAGTATTTT. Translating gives CASSVGLAGTDTQYF.

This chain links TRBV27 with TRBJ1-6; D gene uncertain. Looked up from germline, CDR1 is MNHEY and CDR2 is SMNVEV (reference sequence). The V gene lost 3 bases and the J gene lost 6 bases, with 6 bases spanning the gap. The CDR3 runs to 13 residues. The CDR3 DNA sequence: TGTGCCAGCAGTTTCTCCGCTAATTCACCCCTCCACTTT. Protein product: CASSFSANSPLHF.

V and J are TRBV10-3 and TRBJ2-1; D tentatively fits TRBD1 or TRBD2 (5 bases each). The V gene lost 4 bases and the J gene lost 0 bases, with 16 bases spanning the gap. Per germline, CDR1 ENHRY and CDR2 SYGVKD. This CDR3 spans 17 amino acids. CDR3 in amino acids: CAISGTGTANSYNEQFF. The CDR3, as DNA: TGTGCCATCAGTGGGACCGGGACCGCGAACTCCTACAATGAGCAGTTCTTC.

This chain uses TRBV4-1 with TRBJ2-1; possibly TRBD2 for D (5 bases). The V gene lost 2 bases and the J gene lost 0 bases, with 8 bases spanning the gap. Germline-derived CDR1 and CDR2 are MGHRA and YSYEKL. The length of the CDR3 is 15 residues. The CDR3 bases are TGCGCCAGCAGCCAACTAGGGAGCTCCTACAATGAGCAGTTCTTC. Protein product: CASSQLGSSYNEQFF.

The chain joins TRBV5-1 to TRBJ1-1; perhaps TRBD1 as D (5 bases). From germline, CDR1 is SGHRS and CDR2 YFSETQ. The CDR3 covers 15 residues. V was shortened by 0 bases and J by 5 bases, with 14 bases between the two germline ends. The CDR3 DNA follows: TGCGCCAGCAGCTTGGAAGATTTTGGGGGAACTGAAGCTTTCTTT. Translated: CASSLEDFGGTEAFF.

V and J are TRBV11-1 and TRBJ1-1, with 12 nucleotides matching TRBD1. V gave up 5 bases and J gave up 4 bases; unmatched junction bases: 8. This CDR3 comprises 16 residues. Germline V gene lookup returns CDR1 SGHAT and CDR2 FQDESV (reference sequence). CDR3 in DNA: TGTGCCAGCAGCGCCCGGGACAGGGGGCCCTCCACTGAAGCTTTCTTT. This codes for CASSARDRGPSTEAFF.

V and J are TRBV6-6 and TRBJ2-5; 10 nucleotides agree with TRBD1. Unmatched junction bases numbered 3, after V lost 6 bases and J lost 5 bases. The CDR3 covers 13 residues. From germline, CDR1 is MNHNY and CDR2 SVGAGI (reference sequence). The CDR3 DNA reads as TGTGCCAGCAGGACAGGGGGCAGCGAGACCCAGTACTTC. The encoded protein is CASRTGGSETQYF.

The CDR3 loop reads CASSLDRSDTQYF. The CDR3 DNA reads TGTGCCAGCAGCTTGGATAGATCAGATACGCAGTATTTT. This chain uses TRBV5-4 with TRBJ2-3; D is unclear. The CDR3 extends over 13 amino acids. Germline CDR1 reads SGHNT; CDR2 reads YYREEE (reference sequence). The V and J ends lost 0 bases and 4 bases respectively, with 6 bases between them.

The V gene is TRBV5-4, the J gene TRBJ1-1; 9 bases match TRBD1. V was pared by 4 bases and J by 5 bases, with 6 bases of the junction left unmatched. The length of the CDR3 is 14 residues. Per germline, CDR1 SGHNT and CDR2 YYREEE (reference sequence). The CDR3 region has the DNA TGTGCCAGCAGCCCTACAGGGGGCTGGACTGAAGCTTTCTTT. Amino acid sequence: CASSPTGGWTEAFF.